The clone carrying this T cell receptor beta chain was seen ten or more times. The antigen is not known. This sample was taken from a study of Graves' ophthalmopathy and Graves' hyperthyroidism. Study findings and constraints: The study's model predicted ophthalmopathy progression at 65% to 71% sensitivity and approximately 78% specificity.

Amplified material comprised TCR beta CDR3 regions derived from RNA transcripts. Second-round multiplex PCR came after a first-round RT-PCR that employed HTBI primers. TCRdb processed the multiplex PCR reads anew with MiXCR; each CDR3 protein has one entry. Of about 400,000 distinct CDR3 sequences listed, roughly 15% are singletons. Trimming cost V 4 bases and J 5 bases; bases outside gene matches: 9. This CDR3 has 14 residues. Germline lookup yields CDR1 SGHRS and CDR2 YFSETQ. Pregnant or lactating patients and those with other autoimmune diseases or uncontrolled infections were excluded. The V and J genes are TRBV5-1 and TRBJ2-7, with 7 bases lining up with TRBD2. Sequencing was carried out using peripheral blood. The source of this sequence is a woman aged 18-29 years with stable Graves' hyperthyroidism. In DNA form, the CDR3 reads TGCGCCAGCAGCCGGGACCCGGGGAGGGACGAGCAGTACTTC. Protein sequence: CASSRDPGRDEQYF.